The clone carrying this TCR beta chain was picked up a small number of times. Germline V gene sequence: CDR1 KGHDR, CDR2 SFDVKD. The J segment lost 5 bases and the V segment lost 2 bases, leaving 8 bases of the junction unmatched. The CDR3 loop spans 16 amino acids. TCRdb independently ran MiXCR on the RT-PCR reads; one entry per CDR3 protein. This table has roughly 140,000 distinct CDR3 sequences, 30% to 45% appearing once. The data were taken from a study of patients and donors after allogeneic stem cell transplantation. Sequenced input: blood, either unsorted or a sorted T cell fraction (not recorded which). The receptor was isolated from a human donor who was either an allogeneic HSCT recipient or a stem cell or donor lymphocyte infusion donor (not recorded which). It is not recorded whose cells these are; they may come from a transplant donor. The genes are TRBV24-1 and TRBJ2-5, with 9 bases fitting TRBD1. Here the CDR3 DNA reads TGTGCCACCAGTGATTGGGGGACAGGGAGAGGTGAGACCCAGTACTTC. This translates into CATSDWGTGRGETQYF.